The clone carrying this TCR delta chain was detected many times. Other nucleotide sequences from this sample produce the same CDR3. With 0 bases clipped from V and 0 bases from J, the junction kept 3 bases outside the gene matches. The germline V gene has CDR1 GEAIGNYY and CDR2 EKD. This CDR3 has 19 residues. Vgamma9/Vdelta2+ and Vdelta2-negative gammadelta T cells were flow-sorted from PBMC for bulk sequencing. TCRdb called clones from the multiplex PCR reads again using CATT. The repertoire holds roughly 86,000 delta-chain clones, with under 1.5% as singletons. The sample comes from a study of γδ T cells in repeated Plasmodium falciparum infection. Study details: Sampling occurred at baseline, pre-infection for selected infections, and 21 days post-infection.

The clonotype originates from a pool of human donors (malaria-infected and uninfected, not separated). This sequence joins TRDV2 and TRDJ3; TRDD3 matches 11 bases. Sequencing input: gamma-delta T cells from blood. The CDR3 sequence is CACDTYWGISSWDTRQMFF. DNA for the CDR3: TGTGCCTGTGACACCTACTGGGGGATAAGCTCCTGGGACACCCGACAGATGTTTTTC.